These 32 T cell receptor beta chains were sequenced from one sample in a study of cytomegalovirus exposure and HLA in healthy donors. PCR involved 60 Vbeta and 13 Jbeta primers. TCRdb's copy holds only in-frame clones and misses some; the assay was immunoSEQ multiplex PCR. Of over 150,000 clones listed, over 80% are singletons. Sample: PBMCs. These receptors were obtained from a man between 45 and 60 years old in good health and CMV-seronegative.

The V and J genes are TRBV4-3 and TRBJ2-1; possible D gene TRBD1, 6 bases. Germline CDR1 reads LGHNA; CDR2 reads YSLEER. CDR3 size: 15 residues. V lost 0 bases to trimming and J lost 4 bases, with 10 bases between them. CDR3 protein: CASSQDERGYNEQFF. The CDR3 nucleotides are TGCGCCAGCAGCCAAGATGAAAGGGGGTACAATGAGCAGTTCTTC.

This clone was picked up a small number of times. J is TRBJ1-1 and V is TRBV6-1; no clear D gene. V lost 2 bases, J lost 5 bases, and 9 bases lay in between. Germline loops: CDR1 MNHNS, CDR2 SASEGT. The CDR3 has 13 residues. The CDR3 region is CASSEPPGTEAFF. CDR3 coding DNA: TGTGCCAGCAGTGAACCGCCCGGGACTGAAGCTTTCTTT.

The J gene is TRBJ2-3, the V gene TRBV7-3, with no clear D. Trimming removed 1 base at V and 3 bases at J, with 8 bases between. This CDR3 contains 14 residues. Looked up from germline, CDR1 is SGHTA and CDR2 is FQGTGA. CDR3 in DNA: TGTGCCAGCAGCTTAAGCCCGGTGACAGATACGCAGTATTTT. Translation gives CASSLSPVTDTQYF.

The gene calls are TRBV30 and TRBJ1-2; no clear D gene. From germline, CDR1 is GTSNPN and CDR2 SVGIG (reference sequence). This CDR3 spans 13 amino acids. Trimming removed 0 bases at V and 4 bases at J, with 9 bases between. CDR3 protein: CAWSVLGAYGYTF. The CDR3, as DNA: TGTGCCTGGAGTGTTCTCGGAGCCTATGGCTACACCTTC.

The genes are TRBV7-2 and TRBJ2-7; 7 nucleotides match TRBD2. V was pared by 3 bases and J by 3 bases, with 8 bases of the junction left unmatched. Germline CDR1 is SGHTA and CDR2 is FQGNSA. The length of the CDR3 is 15 residues. CDR3 in DNA: TGTGCCAGCAGCTTCACTCTAGCGGCCAACTACGAGCAGTACTTC. Translation gives CASSFTLAANYEQYF.

The V gene is TRBV11-2, the J gene TRBJ2-7, with 10 positions matching TRBD2. Unmatched junction bases numbered 19, after V lost 6 bases and J lost 2 bases. The CDR3 extends over 19 amino acids. The germline V gene encodes CDR1 SGHAT and CDR2 FQNNGV. The CDR3 bases are TGTGCCAGCAGTCCCCTTCGACGGCTAGCGGGGGCCCCACCCTACGAGCAGTACTTC. Translated, it gives CASSPLRRLAGAPPYEQYF.

This clone appeared once. The chain joins TRBV7-9 to TRBJ1-3, with unresolved D. Trimming took off 0 bases at V and 7 bases at J, with 13 bases between the two ends. CDR1 SEHNR and CDR2 FQNEAQ come from the germline V gene (reference sequence). This CDR3 is built from 15 residues. CDR3 region: CASSLANPGMNTIYF. In DNA, the CDR3 is TGTGCCAGCAGCTTAGCGAATCCGGGGATGAACACCATATATTTT.

The chain couples TRBV4-2 to TRBJ2-1; D is possibly TRBD1 (5 bases). Germline V CDR1 and CDR2: LGHNA, YNFKEQ. The CDR3 is made up of 14 amino acids. Trimming cost V 1 base and J 4 bases, with 8 bases left between them. The CDR3 DNA reads as TGTGCCAGCAGCCAAGGACAGACATACAATGAGCAGTTCTTC. Encoded protein: CASSQGQTYNEQFF.

The V gene is TRBV5-8, the J gene TRBJ1-2; D gene ambiguous. Germline-derived CDR1 and CDR2 are SGHTS and YDEGEE. Trimming stripped 3 bases from V and 9 bases from J, with 15 bases between. This CDR3 comprises 13 residues. The CDR3 loop reads CASSSNRRGRYTF. The CDR3 coding sequence is TGTGCCAGCAGCTCCAACCGCCGAGGGCGCTACACCTTC. The complete variable domain, with remaining parts taken from reference TRBV5-8 and TRBJ1-2, reads EAGVTQSPTHLIKTRGQQATLRCSPISGHTSVYWYQQALGLGLQFLLWYDEGEERNRGNFPPRFSGRQFPNYSSELNVNALELEDSALYLCASSSNRRGRYTFGSGTRLTVV.

The chain is built from TRBV5-1 and TRBJ2-2; 7 bases map to TRBD1. There are 14 residues in the CDR3. The V segment lost 4 bases and the J segment 3 bases; nucleotides outside the gene matches: 3. The V gene's germline CDR1 is SGHRS and CDR2 YFSETQ. CDR3 in amino acids: CASSPGQHTGELFF. The CDR3 coding sequence is TGCGCCAGCAGCCCGGGACAGCACACCGGGGAGCTGTTTTTT.

The table lists this clone with a few counts. The V and J genes are TRBV29-1 and TRBJ1-2; D unclear. Germline lookup yields CDR1 SQVTM and CDR2 ANQGSEA. CDR3 length: 15 amino acids. V lost 3 bases and J 2 bases, leaving 16 bases between the germline ends. The CDR3 spells CSVEAGLGRNYGYTF. The CDR3 DNA reads TGCAGCGTTGAGGCAGGATTAGGTAGGAACTATGGCTACACCTTC.

As DNA, the CDR3 is TGTGCCAGCAGTCAAATGGGGCTAGCGGCAGATACGCAGTATTTT. Amino acid sequence: CASSQMGLAADTQYF. The chain recombines TRBV4-2 with TRBJ2-3; the match to TRBD2 covers 7 bases. CDR1 LGHNA and CDR2 YNFKEQ come from the germline V gene. The V segment lost 6 bases and the J segment 4 bases; nucleotides outside the gene matches: 10. The CDR3 is 15 residues long.

The chain links TRBV7-9 to TRBJ2-1, with D tentatively TRBD2 (6 bases). Looked up from germline, CDR1 is SEHNR and CDR2 is FQNEAQ (reference sequence). V was clipped by 1 base and J by 8 bases, with 15 bases between them. The CDR3 has 15 amino acids. The CDR3 bases are TGTGCCAGCAGCTTAGAACCAGCGGGCGGGGATGAGCAGTTCTTC. It encodes CASSLEPAGGDEQFF.

The chain couples TRBV4-3 to TRBJ2-7; 11 positions match TRBD2. This CDR3 is built from 15 residues. Germline assignment: CDR1 LGHNA and CDR2 YSLEER. J was trimmed by 6 bases and V by 1 base; bases with no gene match: 5. CDR3 in amino acids: CASSQGLAGFSEQYF. CDR3 DNA: TGCGCCAGCAGCCAAGGACTAGCGGGATTCTCCGAGCAGTACTTC.

This chain links TRBV6-1 with TRBJ2-2, with 8 nucleotides matching TRBD1. Germline-derived CDR1 and CDR2 are MNHNS and SASEGT. V dropped 2 bases and J dropped 6; count of bases not matched to a gene: 8. CDR3 length equals 16 residues. CDR3: CASSEYGRGRSGELFF. CDR3 coding DNA: TGTGCCAGCAGTGAATATGGCAGGGGGCGGTCCGGGGAGCTGTTTTTT.

The chain has TRBV15 and TRBJ2-4; 7 nucleotides line up with TRBD2. The CDR3 extends over 16 amino acids. In germline, CDR1 is LNHNV, CDR2 YYDKDF (reference sequence). After removal of 1 base from V and 3 bases from J, the junction contained 6 bases not matched to a gene. The CDR3 loop is CATSRGGGSNKNIQYF. DNA of the CDR3: TGTGCCACCAGCAGAGGGGGGGGGTCAAACAAAAACATTCAGTACTTC. Full variable domain (remainder filled in from reference TRBV15 and TRBJ2-4): DAMVIQNPRYQVTQFGKPVTLSCSQTLNHNVMYWYQQKSSQAPKLLFHYYDKDFNNEADTPDNFQSRRPNTSFCFLDIRSPGLGDTAMYLCATSRGGGSNKNIQYFGAGTRLSVL.

The chain has TRBV5-5 and TRBJ2-1; 10 positions agree with TRBD2. The junction had 7 bases not matched to a gene; V was cut back by 4 bases and J by 6 bases. CDR1 and CDR2 (germline): SGHKS, YYEKEE (reference sequence). The CDR3 is 15 residues long. The CDR3 protein is CASSRQRGGLNEQFF. CDR3 DNA: TGTGCCAGCAGCCGCCAGCGGGGGGGCCTCAATGAGCAGTTCTTC.

The CDR3: CASSISGFGNEKLFF. The CDR3 DNA reads as TGTGCCAGCAGCATATCAGGGTTTGGGAATGAAAAACTGTTTTTT. The V and J genes are TRBV7-2 and TRBJ1-4, with a possible D match to TRBD1 (5 bases). CDR3 length: 15 amino acids. Germline assignment: CDR1 SGHTA and CDR2 FQGNSA. Trimming cost V 5 bases and J 5 bases, with 15 bases left between them.

This chain uses TRBV28 with TRBJ1-1; maybe TRBD1 (6 bases). Looked up from germline, CDR1 is MDHEN and CDR2 is SYDVKM. V lost 6 bases, J lost 6 bases, and 14 bases lay in between. This CDR3 contains 13 residues. CDR3 protein: CASSGGAIAEAFF. The CDR3 region has the DNA TGTGCCAGCAGCGGGGGGGCAATCGCTGAAGCTTTCTTT.

The chain links TRBV6-5 to TRBJ1-5; weak D call: TRBD1 (6 bases). The germline V gene encodes CDR1 MNHEY and CDR2 SVGAGI. V lost 5 bases and J lost 5, with 13 bases in between. CDR3 length: 14 residues. CDR3 region: CASSRGGYDQPQHF. For the CDR3, the DNA is TGTGCCAGCAGTCGAGGGGGATATGATCAGCCCCAGCATTTT.

This rearrangement joins TRBV4-1 to TRBJ2-7, with D hard to call. The CDR3 totals 15 residues. The V end was cut by 0 bases, the J end by 7 bases, with 16 bases between. Germline V CDR1 and CDR2: MGHRA, YSYEKL. In DNA form, the CDR3 reads TGCGCCAGCAGCCAAGATAATTCCCCTTTTTTAGAGCAGTACTTC. Protein product: CASSQDNSPFLEQYF.

The chain combines TRBV7-2 with TRBJ2-7, with 7 bases matching TRBD2. This CDR3 comprises 19 residues. Germline V gene lookup returns CDR1 SGHTA and CDR2 FQGNSA. Trimming at V came to 1 base and at J to 2 bases, leaving 17 bases not matched to a gene. In DNA form, the CDR3 reads TGTGCCAGCAGCTTAGTGAGGGGTCCAGGCGGGAGAGTGACCTACGAGCAGTACTTC. Amino acid sequence: CASSLVRGPGGRVTYEQYF.

The V and J genes are TRBV2 and TRBJ1-4, with 10 bases aligning to TRBD1. The CDR3 runs 14 residues. Losses at the gene ends were 7 bases for V and 8 bases for J; bases not matched to a gene: 7. The germline V gene has CDR1 SNHLY and CDR2 FYNNEI. As DNA, the CDR3 is TGTGCCAGCACCCCGGACAGGGGGTGGGAAAAACTGTTTTTT. Amino acids: CASTPDRGWEKLFF.

The V and J genes are TRBV6-1 and TRBJ2-7; TRBD2 matches 11 bases. Germline trimming cut 6 bases from V and 3 bases from J; bases unmatched to any gene: 7. Germline-derived CDR1 and CDR2 are MNHNS and SASEGT. The CDR3 is 15 amino acids. In DNA, the CDR3 is TGTGCCAGCAGGTCACTAGCGGGAGCCATCTACGAGCAGTACTTC. Translated, it gives CASRSLAGAIYEQYF.

This CDR3 reads CSGRLAGGNTGELFF. The CDR3 coding sequence is TGCAGCGGCAGACTAGCGGGGGGCAACACCGGGGAGCTGTTTTTT. The rearrangement links TRBV29-1 to TRBJ2-2, with TRBD2 matching over 13 bases. This CDR3 has 15 residues. Trimming took 7 bases from V and 2 from J; bases not matched to a gene: 4. The germline CDR1 and CDR2 sequences are SQVTM and ANQGSEA.

The chain recombines TRBV5-1 with TRBJ2-3; no clear D. V was trimmed by 6 bases and J by 0 bases, leaving 14 bases between them. The CDR3 has 15 amino acids. The germline gives CDR1 SGHRS, CDR2 YFSETQ. The CDR3 sequence is CASKRRLTSTDTQYF. The CDR3 coding sequence is TGCGCCAGCAAGAGGCGACTTACTAGCACAGATACGCAGTATTTT.

The J gene is TRBJ1-2, the V gene TRBV27; 9 bases match TRBD1. The length of the CDR3 is 15 residues. J gave up 0 bases and V 5 bases, and 4 bases lay outside the gene matches. Germline values: CDR1 MNHEY, CDR2 SMNVEV (reference sequence). This CDR3 is CASSPGTGTNYGYTF. The CDR3 nucleotides read TGTGCCAGCAGTCCCGGGACAGGGACTAACTATGGCTACACCTTC.

The chain combines TRBV9 with TRBJ2-5, with a tentative D call TRBD1 (7 bases). The CDR3 is 13 residues long. V gave up 4 bases and J gave up 4 bases, with 11 bases separating them. Per germline, CDR1 SGDLS and CDR2 YYNGEE. The CDR3 loop is CASSPGGRETQYF. CDR3 in DNA: TGTGCCAGCAGCCCAGGGGGGCGAGAGACCCAGTACTTC.

This clone appeared a single time. The V gene is TRBV6-1, the J gene TRBJ2-6, with D hard to call. This CDR3 contains 15 residues. Germline V gene data show CDR1 as MNHNS and CDR2 as SASEGT. Trimming cost V 5 bases and J 0 bases, with 8 bases left between them. This CDR3 is CASSWPFSGANVLTF. As DNA, the CDR3 is TGTGCCAGCAGTTGGCCGTTCTCTGGGGCCAACGTCCTGACTTTC.

V and J are TRBV21-1 and TRBJ2-7; the table names TRBD2, a call not compared with the DNA. TRBV21-1 is labeled a pseudogene. CDR3 size: 13 residues. The CDR3 nucleotides are TGTGCCAGCAGCAAGATGGGAGTGAACGAGCAGTACTTC. Its translation: CASSKMGVNEQYF.

This chain connects TRBV5-4 to TRBJ2-5, with D possibly TRBD2 on 5 matching bases. CDR1 and CDR2 (germline): SGHNT, YYREEE (reference sequence). Deletions cut 3 bases from V and 7 bases from J, with 13 bases between. The CDR3 has 13 residues. The CDR3 region is CASSSEGGRTQYF. The CDR3 DNA reads TGTGCCAGCAGCTCGGAAGGCGGGCGGACCCAGTACTTC. The full variable domain, in which reference TRBV5-4 and TRBJ2-5 provide the parts outside the CDR3, is ETGVTQSPTHLIKTRGQQVTLRCSSQSGHNTVSWYQQALGQGPQFIFQYYREEENGRGNFPPRFSGLQFPNYSSELNVNALELDDSALYLCASSSEGGRTQYFGPGTRLLVL.

V is TRBV5-6 and J is TRBJ2-5, with D perhaps TRBD1 (7 bases). CDR1 is SGHDT, CDR2 YYEEEE, per germline. This CDR3 has 17 amino acids. V shed 6 bases and J shed 1 base, with 22 bases lying between them. The CDR3 bases are TGTGCCAGCAACCCACGGGCGGGACAGTTCTTCCAAGAGACCCAGTACTTC. Its protein product is CASNPRAGQFFQETQYF.